This passage covers 8 T cell receptor beta chains from one sample sequenced in a study of cytomegalovirus exposure and HLA in healthy donors. Amplification used 60 Vbeta primers and 13 Jbeta primers. Generated by immunoSEQ multiplex PCR, the TCRdb table keeps only in-frame clones and is missing some. The sample's table shows 150,000 to 200,000 clones. Input material: PBMCs. The receptor set was obtained from a woman between 18 and 29 years old in good health and CMV-seropositive.

J is TRBJ2-3 and V is TRBV2, with 9 bases identical to TRBD1. The CDR3 runs to 14 residues. Germline V CDR1 and CDR2: SNHLY, FYNNEI. V gave up 7 bases and J gave up 1 base; unmatched junction bases: 3. The CDR3 sequence: CASTRDRGTDTQYF. CDR3 bases: TGTGCCAGCACCCGGGACAGGGGCACAGATACGCAGTATTTT.

The V call is TRBV2, the J call TRBJ1-2; TRBD1 matches 10 bases. CDR1 is SNHLY and CDR2 is FYNNEI in the germline V gene. V was clipped by 8 bases and J by 7 bases; unmatched bases: 7. The length of the CDR3 is 13 residues. The CDR3 region is CASHRTGGRGYTF. DNA for the CDR3: TGTGCCAGCCACCGGACAGGGGGTCGTGGCTACACCTTC.

This sequence joins TRBV7-2 and TRBJ2-3; TRBD2 matches 8 bases. V lost 5 bases and J lost 0; bases outside the gene matches: 7. This CDR3 is 16 amino acids long. Looked up from germline, CDR1 is SGHTA and CDR2 is FQGNSA. Written as DNA, the CDR3 is TGTGCCAGCAGCACCCGAGCGGGGGCTAGCACAGATACGCAGTATTTT. This codes for CASSTRAGASTDTQYF.

This chain connects TRBV2 to TRBJ2-2, with TRBD2 matching over 7 bases. The CDR3 extends over 13 amino acids. CDR1 is SNHLY and CDR2 is FYNNEI in the germline V gene. J lost 6 bases, V lost 7 bases, and 5 bases had no gene match. The DNA for the CDR3 is TGTGCCAGCATGGGGGGGTACCCCGGGGAGCTGTTTTTT. The encoded protein is CASMGGYPGELFF.

The chain couples TRBV19 to TRBJ2-1, with 8 bases that match TRBD2. Losses at the gene ends were 2 bases for V and 1 base for J; bases not matched to a gene: 7. From germline, CDR1 is LNHDA and CDR2 SQIVND (reference sequence). This CDR3 is 17 amino acids long. The CDR3 is CASSIWRGAGSYNEQFF. The CDR3 bases are TGTGCCAGTAGTATATGGCGGGGGGCTGGTTCCTACAATGAGCAGTTCTTC.

In nucleotides, the CDR3 is TGTGCCAGCAGCTTCTGGGACAGGGTCGACGAGCAGTACTTC. This gives the protein CASSFWDRVDEQYF. V is TRBV7-9 and J is TRBJ2-7; the match to TRBD1 covers 9 bases. Germline CDR1 reads SEHNR; CDR2 reads FQNEAQ (reference sequence). The ends lost 3 bases at V and 5 bases at J; junction bases unmatched: 5. The CDR3 runs 14 residues.

The rearrangement uses TRBV7-2 and TRBJ2-7; possible D gene TRBD1, 6 bases. The CDR3 loop spans 13 amino acids. The germline gives CDR1 SGHTA, CDR2 FQGNSA. The V end lost 6 bases, the J end lost 2 bases, and 11 bases lay between the germline ends. CDR3 in amino acids: CASSRDRTYEQYF. The CDR3 DNA reads TGTGCCAGCAGTCGTGACAGGACCTACGAGCAGTACTTC.

The J gene is TRBJ1-6, the V gene TRBV7-2, with a tentative D call TRBD1 (5 bases). Trimming shortened V by 5 bases and J by 14 bases, and 13 bases separated the two germline ends. The CDR3 covers 12 residues. Germline V gives CDR1 SGHTA, CDR2 FQGNSA. The CDR3: CASSERAGALHF. CDR3 sequence (DNA): TGTGCCAGCAGCGAAAGGGCGGGGGCCCTCCACTTT.